The next 27 T cell receptor beta chains were all read from a single sample in a study of CD8+ T cells in alopecia areata. CD4, CD8alpha, NKG2D, NKG2ACE and other markers were used to sort pooled cutaneous lymph node cells. The authors extracted RNA and reverse transcribed it into cDNA as the sequencing template. TCRdb's table, derived via immunoSEQ multiplex PCR, lists solely in-frame clones and lacks some. The sample lists 200,000 to 300,000 clones, none appearing once, the ten largest making up less than 1.5%. The specimen sequenced was CD4+ T cells sorted from a lymph node. The receptors were gathered from a C3H/HeJ mouse with alopecia areata. Strain MHC haplotype: H2-k.

In the case of this clone: Germline and genes here are mouse. The read terminates 3 residues ahead of where the CDR3 ends, so the germline J gene completes it. The chain employs TRBV19 and TRBJ1-6; 9 positions agree with TRBD1. TRBJ1-6 is labeled an ORF, and its function is uncertain. CDR1 and CDR2 (germline): FNHDT, SITEND (reference sequence). V shed 6 bases, J shed 3 bases, and the junction held 4 bases outside the gene matches. There are 15 residues in the CDR3. The CDR3 sequence is CASTPDRGYNSPLYF. The sequenced part of the CDR3 DNA is TGTGCCAGCACCCCGGACAGGGGCTATAATTCGCCC.

This clone was observed a handful of times. Gene names and germline match the mouse. The CDR3 region is CASGDRKNQDTQYF. The CDR3 DNA, read in part, is TGTGCCAGCGGGGACAGGAAAAACCAAGAC. This sequence joins TRBV13-2 and TRBJ2-5, with TRBD1 matching 7 bases. The read stops 4 residues short of the end of the CDR3; the missing end is completed from the germline J gene. The CDR3 has 14 amino acids. The ends lost 5 bases at V and 0 bases at J; junction bases unmatched: 3. Germline loops: CDR1 NNHNN, CDR2 SYGAGS (reference sequence).

In this sample, this clone turned up a few times. Any gene name here is a mouse gene name. The read halts 3 residues ahead of the CDR3 end, with the missing end drawn from the germline J gene. The sample carries other DNA sequences with the same CDR3. The V call is TRBV13-1, the J call TRBJ1-6; 7 bases align to TRBD1. TRBJ1-6 carries the ORF label, with uncertain function. The CDR3 totals 15 residues. Germline V gene sequence: CDR1 NSHNY, CDR2 SYGAGN. Losses at the gene ends were 1 base for V and 4 bases for J; bases not matched to a gene: 2. The CDR3 sequence is CASSDPGQYNSPLYF. Incomplete CDR3 DNA: TGTGCCAGCAGTGATCCGGGACAGTATAATTCGCCC.

This clone showed up just a few times. Gene names and germline match the mouse. The read falls 4 residues short of the CDR3 end, and the missing part is taken from the germline J gene. V is TRBV13-3 and J is TRBJ2-1; D is ambiguous. Germline V gene lookup returns CDR1 NNHDY and CDR2 SYVADS. The CDR3 extends over 13 amino acids. V was trimmed by 5 bases and J by 3 bases, leaving 9 bases between them. The CDR3 spells CASRKTIYAEQFF. The CDR3 bases that were read are TGTGCCAGCAGAAAGACAATCTATGCT.

As to this clone: Gene names denote mouse genes. Sequencing ends 4 residues short of the CDR3 end; the germline J gene provides the rest. The same CDR3 arises from other DNA sequences in this sample as well. The J gene is TRBJ2-3, the V gene TRBV1; 7 bases are shared with TRBD1. Per the germline V gene, CDR1 is NSQYPW and CDR2 is LRSPGD (reference sequence). The CDR3 loop spans 15 amino acids. V trimming: 0 bases; J trimming: 1 base; junction bases outside the gene matches: 1. Here the CDR3 reads CTCSADTGGAETLYF. The sequenced part of the CDR3 DNA is TGCACCTGCAGTGCAGACACAGGGGGTGCAGAA.

Worth noting for this clone: Germline and genes here are mouse. The read comes to an end 4 residues before the CDR3 does, leaving the germline J gene to fill in the end. V usage is TRBV13-2 and J usage is TRBJ1-1; D is possibly TRBD1 (6 bases). The V and J ends lost 2 bases and 0 bases respectively, with 8 bases between them. Germline loops: CDR1 NNHNN, CDR2 SYGAGS (reference sequence). The CDR3 totals 14 residues. The covered CDR3 bases are TGTGCCAGCGGTGAGCAGGGGCCAAACACA. Protein: CASGEQGPNT. The entire CDR3 sequence reads CASGEQGPNTEVFF.

Only a few counts were recorded for this clone. The genes and germline here are from mouse. The identical CDR3 is also encoded by other nucleotide sequences in the sample. Partial CDR3 DNA: TGTGCCTGGAGTCTGAACTGGGGGAACACCGGG. Protein product: CAWSLNWGNTG. The complete CDR3 reads CAWSLNWGNTGQLYF. V is TRBV31 and J is TRBJ2-2; TRBD2 matches 8 bases. The read ends 4 residues early relative to the CDR3; the germline J gene fills the gap. This CDR3 is built from 15 residues. The germline gives CDR1 GKSSPN, CDR2 SITVG. Trimming took 0 bases from V and 2 from J; bases not matched to a gene: 2.

This clone was seen only a few times. The listed genes are named as in mouse. The read finishes 4 residues shy of the CDR3 end, and the germline J gene is used to complete it. The chain couples TRBV13-1 to TRBJ2-7, with TRBD2 matching over 12 bases. The CDR3 is 16 residues long. Germline CDR1 is NSHNY and CDR2 is SYGAGN. The V segment lost 0 bases and the J segment 3 bases; nucleotides outside the gene matches: 4. The CDR3 bases that were read are TGTGCCAGCAGTGATGCAGGGACTGGGGGGCTCTAT. Its translation: CASSDAGTGGLY. The whole CDR3 reads CASSDAGTGGLYEQYF.

The sample holds a few counts of this clone. Germline and genes here are mouse. The CDR3 goes on 4 residues after the read ends, and that part is filled in from the germline J gene. V is TRBV1 and J is TRBJ2-5; 9 positions agree with TRBD1. The CDR3 loop spans 15 amino acids. V was clipped by 4 bases and J by 1 base; unmatched bases: 3. CDR1 is NSQYPW, CDR2 LRSPGD, per germline (reference sequence). The sequenced part of the CDR3 DNA is TGCACCTGCAGTGGGACAGGGGTCGACCAAGAC. It yields the protein CTCSGTGVDQD. The whole CDR3 is CTCSGTGVDQDTQYF.

The sample holds a few counts of this clone. The gene symbols are mouse symbols. Sequencing ends 4 residues short of the CDR3 end; the germline J gene provides the rest. This same CDR3 is encoded by further DNA sequences in the sample. The chain combines TRBV19 with TRBJ2-7; D possibly corresponds to TRBD1 (5 bases). This CDR3 comprises 13 residues. Trimming left V 5 bases short and J 0 bases short, with 9 bases between. Germline CDR1 and CDR2: FNHDT and SITEND (reference sequence). CDR3 sequence: CASSRVSSYEQYF. The sequenced part of the CDR3 DNA is TGTGCCAGCAGCAGGGTGAGCTCCTAT.

There are a few counts of this clone. Gene names are the mouse ones. The read gets to within 4 residues of the CDR3 end, and the germline J gene fills in the rest. The chain uses TRBV31 and TRBJ2-3, with a tentative D call TRBD2 (5 bases). Trimming pared 0 bases from V and 3 bases from J, leaving 10 bases between. Germline loops: CDR1 GKSSPN, CDR2 SITVG. CDR3 size: 14 residues. CDR3 protein: CAWSLSGKAETLYF. CDR3 DNA (partial): TGTGCCTGGAGTCTATCTGGGAAGGCAGAA.

This clone showed up just a few times. Mouse germline and gene names are used. Sequencing ends 4 residues short of the CDR3 end; the germline J gene provides the rest. The chain employs TRBV19 and TRBJ1-2; D may be TRBD1 (6 bases). Trimming stripped 4 bases from V and 2 bases from J, with 18 bases between. Germline loops: CDR1 FNHDT, CDR2 SITEND (reference sequence). CDR3 size: 16 residues. The part of the CDR3 DNA that was read is TGTGCCAGCAGTCCAACCTCCCGGGACACGAACTCC. Its protein is CASSPTSRDTNS. The entire CDR3 is CASSPTSRDTNSDYTF.

As concerns this clone: Mouse names are used for the genes. With the read ending 4 residues before the CDR3 end, the germline J gene is used to fill in that end. This chain links TRBV5 with TRBJ2-5; 8 nucleotides align to TRBD1. This CDR3 contains 14 residues. Unmatched junction bases numbered 4, after V lost 5 bases and J lost 3 bases. Germline V gene lookup returns CDR1 LGHNA and CDR2 YNLKQL (reference sequence). CDR3 loop: CASSGQGRQDTQYF. Partial CDR3 DNA: TGTGCCAGCAGCGGACAGGGTAGGCAAGAC.

This clone has only a few counts. Genes and germline come from the mouse. CDR3 residues: CASSPRGRVTEVFF. The part of the CDR3 DNA that was read is TGTGCCAGCAGCCCCAGGGGGCGCGTCACA. The chain has TRBV5 and TRBJ1-1; TRBD1 aligns across 8 bases. The read is 4 residues too short to cover the CDR3 end, so that end is filled in from the germline J gene. V gave up 4 bases and J gave up 4 bases; unmatched junction bases: 5. The germline V gene has CDR1 LGHNA and CDR2 YNLKQL (reference sequence). The CDR3 runs 14 residues.

Worth noting for this clone: Gene names are mouse gene names. The read ends 4 residues before the CDR3 terminus; that terminus is restored from the germline J gene. The same CDR3 arises from other DNA sequences in this sample as well. The rearrangement links TRBV13-2 to TRBJ2-1, with a possible D match to TRBD1 (6 bases). Trimming removed 3 bases at V and 1 base at J, with 8 bases between. CDR1 is NNHNN and CDR2 is SYGAGS in the germline V gene (reference sequence). This CDR3 has 14 amino acids. The CDR3 DNA, read in part, is TGTGCCAGCGGTGGCGGACAGAACTATGCT. This translates into CASGGGQNYA. The whole CDR3 protein is CASGGGQNYAEQFF.

This clone turned up a few times. The genes and germline here are from mouse. The sequence runs out 4 residues before the end of the CDR3; the remainder is reconstructed from the germline J gene. The chain couples TRBV5 to TRBJ2-5, with unresolved D. Germline V gives CDR1 LGHNA, CDR2 YNLKQL (reference sequence). The CDR3 extends over 14 amino acids. V gave up 3 bases and J gave up 0 bases, with 7 bases separating them. Partial CDR3 DNA: TGTGCCAGCAGCCAGACATTTAACCAAGAC. Translated, it gives CASSQTFNQD. In full, the CDR3 reads CASSQTFNQDTQYF.

Concerning this clone itself: These gene names are mouse names. CDR3 region: CTCSAVGGTQDTQYF. CDR3 DNA (partial): TGCACCTGCAGTGCAGTGGGGGGAACCCAAGAC. The genes are TRBV1 and TRBJ2-5; TRBD2 matches at 7 bases. The CDR3 goes on 4 residues after the read ends, and that part is filled in from the germline J gene. Trimming cost V 1 base and J 2 bases; bases outside gene matches: 3. Germline CDR1 NSQYPW, CDR2 LRSPGD (reference sequence). The length of the CDR3 is 15 residues.

Points on this clone: All gene names here are mouse names. The DNA ends 4 residues before the CDR3 does, and the rest of the CDR3 is filled in from the germline J gene. The rearrangement joins TRBV29 to TRBJ1-1; D is perhaps TRBD1 (6 bases). This CDR3 is 12 amino acids long. The V gene's germline CDR1 is MSHET and CDR2 SYDVDS. V lost 11 bases, J lost 2 bases, and 12 bases lay in between. CDR3 bases read: TGTGCTCGCCGGGACACCAACACA. Translation: CARRDTNT. The entire CDR3 protein is CARRDTNTEVFF.

This clone was detected only a few times. Gene names are the mouse ones. The missing CDR3 end, 4 residues past where the read stops, is filled in from the germline J gene. The V call is TRBV5, the J call TRBJ2-5, with a weak D call TRBD1 (6 bases). The CDR3 runs 13 residues. Germline V CDR1 and CDR2: LGHNA, YNLKQL (reference sequence). CDR3 residues: CASSQGQLDTQYF. The part of the CDR3 DNA that was read is TGTGCCAGCAGCCAGGGACAATTGGAC.

Comments on this clone: Gene names are mouse gene names. The read gets to within 4 residues of the CDR3 end, and the germline J gene fills in the rest. The chain joins TRBV13-3 to TRBJ2-4; 9 positions match TRBD2. Germline CDR1 and CDR2: NNHDY and SYVADS. J lost 1 base, V lost 0 bases, and 0 bases had no gene match. CDR3 size: 15 residues. CDR3 in amino acids: CASSDAGGGQNTLYF. Partial CDR3 DNA: TGTGCCAGCAGTGATGCTGGGGGGGGTCAAAAC.

This clone came up a few times. Gene labels here are mouse ones. The read comes to an end 4 residues before the CDR3 does, leaving the germline J gene to fill in the end. V and J are TRBV1 and TRBJ2-3; 7 positions agree with TRBD1. CDR3 length: 13 residues. The germline CDR1 and CDR2 sequences are NSQYPW and LRSPGD (reference sequence). CDR3 DNA (partial): TGCACCTGCAGTGGCCGGGACAGAGAA. It codes for CTCSGRDRE. The whole CDR3 protein reads CTCSGRDRETLYF.

The sample holds a few counts of this clone. Gene names are the mouse ones. Read data end 4 residues before the CDR3 end; the end is taken from the germline J gene. V is TRBV13-2 and J is TRBJ2-1; 10 nucleotides match TRBD2. V gave up 0 bases and J gave up 0 bases; unmatched junction bases: 6. This CDR3 region has 18 residues. Germline lookup yields CDR1 NNHNN and CDR2 SYGAGS (reference sequence). The CDR3 region is CASGDAGLGPYNYAEQFF. Partial CDR3 DNA: TGTGCCAGCGGTGATGCGGGACTGGGGCCTTATAACTATGCT.

Only a few counts were recorded for this clone. Gene names refer to mouse genes. The read falls 4 residues short of the CDR3 end, and the missing part is taken from the germline J gene. The sample has other DNA sequences that encode this CDR3 too. V is TRBV13-1 and J is TRBJ2-1; 7 bases line up with TRBD1. Germline V gene lookup returns CDR1 NSHNY and CDR2 SYGAGN. The trim removed 2 bases at V and 3 bases at J, leaving 2 bases unmatched. The CDR3 loop spans 14 amino acids. CDR3 bases read: TGTGCCAGCAGTGACGCAGGGGGCTATGCT. It codes for CASSDAGGYA. The complete CDR3 reads CASSDAGGYAEQFF.

Comments on this clone: Gene names denote mouse genes. CDR3 DNA (partial): TGTGCCAGCAGTCCTCGGACAGGGGCCTCCTAT. Protein sequence: CASSPRTGASY. The whole CDR3 sequence reads CASSPRTGASYEQYF. The chain has TRBV19 and TRBJ2-7; 9 bases match TRBD1. The read halts 4 residues ahead of the CDR3 end, with the missing end drawn from the germline J gene. Per the germline V gene, CDR1 is FNHDT and CDR2 is SITEND (reference sequence). J gave up 0 bases and V 4 bases, and 5 bases lay outside the gene matches. The CDR3 loop spans 15 amino acids.

This clone has only a few counts. Here the gene names and germline are mouse. Coverage ceases 4 residues before the CDR3 finishes, and the germline J gene fills in the end. The rearrangement links TRBV1 to TRBJ2-5; 11 bases are shared with TRBD2. Germline V lookup: CDR1 NSQYPW, CDR2 LRSPGD (reference sequence). CDR3 length: 16 amino acids. Partial CDR3 DNA: TGCACCTGCAGTGCGGGACTGGGGGCGAAGGAGGAC. Translated: CTCSAGLGAKED. The whole CDR3 region reads CTCSAGLGAKEDTQYF. Combining the CDR3 with reference TRBV1 and TRBJ2-5 gives the whole variable domain VTLLEQNPRWRLVPRGQAVNLRCILKNSQYPWMSWYQQDLQKQLQWLFTLRSPGDKEVKSLPGADYLATRVTDTELRLQVANMSQGRTLYCTCSAGLGAKEDTQYFGPGTRLLVL.

This clone occurred a few times. Here the gene names and germline are mouse. The read halts 4 residues ahead of the CDR3 end, with the missing end drawn from the germline J gene. The chain couples TRBV13-1 to TRBJ2-1, with a possible D match to TRBD2 (5 bases). Deletions cut 0 bases from V and 1 base from J, with 8 bases between. The CDR3 length is 15 residues. CDR1 and CDR2 from the germline V gene are NSHNY and SYGAGN. CDR3 bases read: TGTGCCAGCAGTGATGCCTGGGAGAACTATGCT. The encoded protein is CASSDAWENYA. The complete CDR3 protein is CASSDAWENYAEQFF.

The table lists this clone with a few counts. The genes are named according to mouse. The sequence runs out 4 residues before the end of the CDR3; the remainder is reconstructed from the germline J gene. This sequence joins TRBV1 and TRBJ1-2; 8 bases fit TRBD1. Unmatched junction bases numbered 7, after V lost 0 bases and J lost 4 bases. The CDR3 sequence is 16 residues long. CDR1 NSQYPW and CDR2 LRSPGD come from the germline V gene (reference sequence). CDR3 DNA (partial): TGCACCTGCAGTGCAGATGGGGGACAGGCGGGCTCC. Translating gives CTCSADGGQAGS. The full CDR3 protein is CTCSADGGQAGSDYTF.